These 4 T cell receptor beta chains share one sample of origin, sequenced in a study of lymphopenia after photon versus proton radiotherapy. The data were produced by immunoSEQ multiplex PCR, yet TCRdb's version contains in-frame clones alone and is incomplete. The repertoire has 150,000 to 200,000 clones, roughly nine tenths of them found once; the top ten carry approximately 4.7%. The source was peripheral blood, collected from a patient treated with photon-based radiotherapy. These receptor sequences come from a man over 45 with gastric cancer.

The V call is TRBV30, the J call TRBJ1-6; TRBD1 agrees at 7 bases. J was trimmed by 3 bases and V by 5 bases; bases with no gene match: 10. Germline V gene sequence: CDR1 GTSNPN, CDR2 SVGIG (reference sequence). The CDR3 sequence is 16 residues long. The DNA of the CDR3 is TGTGCCTGGGAGGGACAGCTGGGGGTCTATAATTCACCCCTCCACTTT. The encoded protein is CAWEGQLGVYNSPLHF.

This chain joins TRBV6-6 and TRBJ2-5; D is perhaps TRBD2 (5 bases). Trimming pared 5 bases from V and 3 bases from J, leaving 10 bases between. There are 13 residues in the CDR3. CDR1 is MNHNY, CDR2 SVGAGI, per germline (reference sequence). DNA of the CDR3: TGTGCCAGCAGTCTCGGACTGGAAGAGACCCAGTACTTC. This codes for CASSLGLEETQYF.

This chain links TRBV4-2 with TRBJ2-2; D may be TRBD1 (5 bases). CDR3 length equals 17 residues. Between the trimmed V and J ends, which lost 3 bases and 4 bases, there was a span of 18 bases. Germline CDR1 reads LGHNA; CDR2 reads YNFKEQ. This chain's CDR3 is CASSHLAQGSSTGELFF. The DNA of the CDR3 is TGTGCCAGCAGCCACCTCGCCCAGGGTTCGAGCACCGGGGAGCTGTTTTTT.

The chain links TRBV5-1 to TRBJ2-3; D gene ambiguous. Germline loops: CDR1 SGHRS, CDR2 YFSETQ. V shed 2 bases and J shed 2 bases, with 9 bases lying between them. The CDR3 spans 14 residues. The CDR3 sequence: CASSLGVSTDTQYF. For the CDR3, the DNA is TGCGCCAGCAGCTTAGGAGTCTCCACAGATACGCAGTATTTT.